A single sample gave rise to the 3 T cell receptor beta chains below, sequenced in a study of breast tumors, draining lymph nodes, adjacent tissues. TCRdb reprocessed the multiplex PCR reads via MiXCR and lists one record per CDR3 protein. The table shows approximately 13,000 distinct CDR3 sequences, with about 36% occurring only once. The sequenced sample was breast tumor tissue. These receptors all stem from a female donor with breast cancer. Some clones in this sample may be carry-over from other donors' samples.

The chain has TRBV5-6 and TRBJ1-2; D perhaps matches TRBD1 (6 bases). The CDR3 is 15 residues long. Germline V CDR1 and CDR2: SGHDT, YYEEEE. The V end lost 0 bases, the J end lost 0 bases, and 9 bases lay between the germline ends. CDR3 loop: CASSLVQGPNYGYTF. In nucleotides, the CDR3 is TGTGCCAGCAGCTTGGTACAGGGACCTAACTATGGCTACACCTTC.

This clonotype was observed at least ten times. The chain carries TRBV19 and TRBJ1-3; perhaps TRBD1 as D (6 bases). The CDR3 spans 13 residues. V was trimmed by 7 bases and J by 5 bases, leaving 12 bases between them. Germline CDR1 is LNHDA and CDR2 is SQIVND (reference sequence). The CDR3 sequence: CASTDRTRNTIYF. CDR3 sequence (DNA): TGTGCCAGTACTGACAGGACCAGAAACACCATATATTTT.

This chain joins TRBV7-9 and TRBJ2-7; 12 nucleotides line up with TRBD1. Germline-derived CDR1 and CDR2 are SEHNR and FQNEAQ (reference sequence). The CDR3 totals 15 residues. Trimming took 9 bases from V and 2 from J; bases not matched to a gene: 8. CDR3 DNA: TGTGCCAGACGGCCGGGACAGGGGGCAGCCTACGAGCAGTACTTC. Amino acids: CARRPGQGAAYEQYF.